The subject of this entry is one TCR beta chain. The antigen is undetermined. A much larger clone differs by one base, so this may be a read error. TCR beta cDNA came from approximately 0.55 ug total RNA, primed with a constant-region primer. Modified slightly, ARM-PCR produced TCR beta libraries over three nested multiplex PCR rounds. Amplification in the first two PCR rounds was performed using TRBV1-TRBV30 forward primers and a C-beta reverse primer for about 10 cycles each. One entry per CDR3 protein, called by TCRdb with MiXCR from the multiplex PCR reads. The sample records 200,000 or so distinct CDR3 sequences, around three fifths being singletons. Alongside blood RNA obtained from unsorted whole blood, germline DNA was also extracted. After removal of 8 bases from V and 1 base from J, the junction contained 11 bases not matched to a gene. The CDR3 totals 16 residues. The V gene's germline CDR1 is MNHEY and CDR2 SVGAGI.

This entry comes from a study of tumor-infiltrating lymphocytes in primary liver carcinoma. Study information: Each sample had roughly 3.5 to 8 million productive TCRbeta reads regardless of tissue type. Study results and caveats: It was in tumors, not blood, that the top-250-clone fraction was significantly higher (p = 0.039).

This clonotype originated in a woman aged 60-75 years with primary liver carcinoma and hepatitis B virus infection. Sequencing was carried out using peripheral blood. The chain joins TRBV6-5 to TRBJ2-3, with 8 bases that match TRBD2. This CDR3 is CASGLYPTSGTDTQYF. The CDR3 DNA sequence: TGTGCCAGCGGCCTATACCCGACTAGCGGCACAGATACGCAGTATTTT.